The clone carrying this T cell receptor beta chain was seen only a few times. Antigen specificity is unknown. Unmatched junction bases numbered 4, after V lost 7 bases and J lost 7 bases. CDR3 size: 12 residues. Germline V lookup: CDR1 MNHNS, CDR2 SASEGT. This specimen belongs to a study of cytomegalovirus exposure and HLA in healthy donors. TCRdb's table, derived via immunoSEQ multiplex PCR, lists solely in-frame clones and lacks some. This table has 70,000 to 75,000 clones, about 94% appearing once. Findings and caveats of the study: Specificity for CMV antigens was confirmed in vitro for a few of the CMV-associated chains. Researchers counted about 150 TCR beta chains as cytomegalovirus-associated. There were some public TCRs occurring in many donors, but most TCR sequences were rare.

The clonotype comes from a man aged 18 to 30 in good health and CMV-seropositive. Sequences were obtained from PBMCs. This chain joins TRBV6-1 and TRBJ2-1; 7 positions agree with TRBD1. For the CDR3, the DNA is TGTGCCAGCACCCCAGGGGGAAATGAGCAGTTCTTC. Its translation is CASTPGGNEQFF.